The T cell receptor beta chain under discussion was sequenced for a study of regulatory T cells in long-lasting Graves disease. Germline V gives CDR1 MNHEY, CDR2 SVGEGT. The CDR3 spans 16 residues. V lost 0 bases, J lost 0 bases, and 9 bases lay in between. Time point meaning: persistent/refractory GD, antithyroid drugs over 5 years with positive TRAb. PBMC-derived RNA was used for the TCR library. General study findings and limits: Patients with persistent Graves' had lower TCR diversity than newly diagnosed patients. Whereas 1,000 or so public clonotypes were shared by new patients, persistent patients shared more, at approximately 2,700.

Assembly of TCR beta libraries relied on iRepertoire HTBI primers together with Arm-PCR of CDR3 regions. TCRdb reprocessed the multiplex PCR reads with MiXCR, giving one entry per CDR3 protein. The sample gives around 500,000 distinct CDR3 sequences, around 21% of which show up once; over 7.5% is in the top ten. A few counts support this clonotype. Its target is unknown. The V and J genes are TRBV6-2 or TRBV6-3 and TRBJ1-3, with D uncertain. The sample here was peripheral blood mononuclear cells (PBMCs), taken when the disease was refractory, from a patient treated with antithyroid drugs. The sequence was obtained from a female donor with Graves disease. CDR3 in DNA: TGTGCCAGCAGTTACTCTCCACAACTCTCTGGAAACACCATATATTTT. Residues: CASSYSPQLSGNTIYF.